These T cell receptor beta chains were read from a single sample in a study of blood T cells in healthy people across ages. From the 5' RACE reads, TCRdb called clonotypes with MiXCR, one entry per CDR3 protein. The table has over 1.5 million distinct CDR3 sequences, roughly 50% seen once. The source material was blood. Receptor source: a woman aged 40 to 49 in good health. Both conserved end residues are trimmed from each CDR3.

j_call cdr3_length v_call cdr3_aa
NA 13 TRBV2 ASSDVHRAPYEQY
TRBJ2-5 14 TRBV6-1 ASSGGGLAVFETQY
TRBJ1-2 11 TRBV6-2/TRBV6-3 ASSEGDRIGYT
TRBJ2-1 13 TRBV5-5 ASSGGRDSYNEQF
TRBJ2-1 12 TRBV7-2 ASSPPVRRDWQF
TRBJ1-1 13 TRBV29-1 SVEEGTERSTEAF
TRBJ2-5 17 TRBV6-2/TRBV6-3 ASSYSLLSGGPYQETQY
TRBJ2-1 12 TRBV5-1 ASSLVISYNEQF
TRBJ2-5 13 TRBV5-5 ASSFAGTGVIEQY
TRBJ2-5 13 TRBV4-3 ASSQAQDRQETQY
TRBJ2-1 12 TRBV4-1 ASSQGRTDREQF
TRBJ1-6 14 TRBV6-5 ASSYISVTGNSPLH
TRBJ2-5 12 TRBV7-2 ASSWDRGVRTQY